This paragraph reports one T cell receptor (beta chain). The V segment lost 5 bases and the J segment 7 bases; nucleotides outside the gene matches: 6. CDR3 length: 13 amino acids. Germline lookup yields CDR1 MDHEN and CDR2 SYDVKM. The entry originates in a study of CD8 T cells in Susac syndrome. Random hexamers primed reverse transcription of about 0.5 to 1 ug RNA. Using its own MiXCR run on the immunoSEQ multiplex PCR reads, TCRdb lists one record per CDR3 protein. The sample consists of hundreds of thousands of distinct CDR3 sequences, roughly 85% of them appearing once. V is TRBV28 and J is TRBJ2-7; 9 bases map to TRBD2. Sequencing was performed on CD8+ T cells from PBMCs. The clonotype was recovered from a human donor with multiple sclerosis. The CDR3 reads CASSQELAGEQYF. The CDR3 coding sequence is TGTGCCAGCAGTCAGGAGCTAGCGGGAGAGCAGTACTTC.